One sample yielded the 12 T cell receptor beta chains listed below, sequenced in a study of blood T cells in healthy people across ages. It was with a sample-barcoded 5' primer and a J-beta primer mix that a second PCR of roughly 6 to 11 cycles was run. Using its own MiXCR run on the 5' RACE reads, TCRdb lists one record per CDR3 protein. Altogether 1.5 million to 2 million distinct CDR3 sequences are present, about two fifths being singletons, with the ten largest covering more than 20%. Sample: blood. These receptors originate from a human donor in good health.

J is TRBJ1-2 and V is TRBV12-3 or TRBV12-4; D gene unclear. Trimming cost V 5 bases and J 0 bases, with 10 bases left between them. CDR3 length: 14 amino acids. The CDR3 coding sequence is TGTGCCAGCAGTCCGTGGACGGCTAACTATGGCTACACCTTC. Its protein product is CASSPWTANYGYTF.

The J gene is TRBJ1-1, the V gene TRBV28; D may be TRBD1 (5 bases). V was shortened by 5 bases and J by 3 bases, with 13 bases between the two germline ends. CDR3 size: 14 residues. CDR1 MDHEN and CDR2 SYDVKM come from the germline V gene. The DNA of the CDR3 is TGTGCCAGCAGTCTTACAAGGGACCACACTGAAGCTTTCTTT. It yields the protein CASSLTRDHTEAFF.

The rearrangement links TRBV27 to TRBJ1-6, with unresolved D. V lost 5 bases to trimming and J lost 0 bases, with 5 bases between them. The CDR3 contains 14 residues. Germline V gene data show CDR1 as MNHEY and CDR2 as SMNVEV (reference sequence). This CDR3 reads CASSTISYNSPLHF. In DNA, the CDR3 is TGTGCCAGCAGTACCATCTCCTATAATTCACCCCTCCACTTT.

Only a few counts were recorded for this clonotype. The rearrangement joins TRBV7-2 to TRBJ2-1; 9 bases map to TRBD2. The CDR3 extends over 14 amino acids. The germline CDR1 and CDR2 sequences are SGHTA and FQGNSA. J gave up 12 bases and V 1 base, and 7 bases lay outside the gene matches. The CDR3 region is CASSLETSGRGQFF. CDR3 coding DNA: TGTGCCAGCAGCTTAGAGACTAGCGGCCGGGGGCAGTTCTTC.

In DNA form, the CDR3 reads TGTGCCAGCACCAGGGGACAGCCAGATTCACCCCTCCACTTT. The encoded protein is CASTRGQPDSPLHF. The V gene is TRBV12-3 or TRBV12-4, the J gene TRBJ1-6; 7 bases match TRBD1. This CDR3 is built from 14 residues. The trim removed 7 bases at V and 8 bases at J, leaving 8 bases unmatched.

In this sample, this clonotype turned up a few times. The chain recombines TRBV12-3 or TRBV12-4 with TRBJ2-5; TRBD1 matches 8 bases. The ends lost 6 bases at V and 5 bases at J; junction bases unmatched: 8. The CDR3 consists of 14 residues. DNA for the CDR3: TGTGCCAGCAGCCCAGGGGGCCTGGTGGAGACCCAGTACTTC. It is translated as CASSPGGLVETQYF.

Regarding this clonotype: The junction departs from germline at one end; a sequencing error may be responsible. This chain uses TRBV4-3 with TRBJ1-4; D is uncertain. CDR3 length: 15 residues. From germline, CDR1 is LGHNA and CDR2 YSLEER. Written as DNA, the CDR3 is TGCGCCAGCAGCCCGGGTTGGATCGAGAATGAAAAACGGTTTTTT. It translates to CASSPGWIENEKRFF.

The CDR3 DNA sequence: TGCGCCAGCAGCTCTCAACTCCTACCCCCCACAGATACGCAGTATTTT. This gives the protein CASSSQLLPPTDTQYF. The chain combines TRBV5-1 with TRBJ2-3; D call uncertain. CDR3 length: 16 amino acids. The V end lost 3 bases, the J end lost 2 bases, and 16 bases lay between the germline ends. Germline loops: CDR1 SGHRS, CDR2 YFSETQ.

The rearrangement joins TRBV12-3 or TRBV12-4 to TRBJ2-5; weak D call: TRBD1 (6 bases). The V and J ends lost 3 bases and 7 bases respectively, with 12 bases between them. The CDR3 runs 13 residues. Written as DNA, the CDR3 is TGTGCCAGCAGTTTTGGGGGCCCAGGGACCCAGTACTTC. Translating gives CASSFGGPGTQYF.

CDR3 in DNA: TGCAGTGCTAGAGAGGTTAGGGGGGCCGAGACCCAGTACTTC. The encoded protein is CSAREVRGAETQYF. The chain employs TRBV20-1 and TRBJ2-4, with D perhaps being TRBD1 or TRBD2 (6 bases each). The closer fit of TRBJ2-5 to the DNA end suggests the J call may be wrong. This CDR3 region has 14 residues. Germline loops: CDR1 DFQATT, CDR2 SNEGSKA (reference sequence).

The chain recombines TRBV10-3 with TRBJ2-1; no definite D call. Per the germline V gene, CDR1 is ENHRY and CDR2 is SYGVKD. V gave up 3 bases and J gave up 4 bases, with 16 bases separating them. The CDR3 length is 16 residues. CDR3 in amino acids: CAISESRTTRYNEQFF. The CDR3 DNA follows: TGTGCCATCAGTGAATCCCGTACTACCCGATACAATGAGCAGTTCTTC.

In its sample, this clonotype was seen a few times. A much larger clone differs by one base, so this may be a read error. The chain uses TRBV29-1 and TRBJ2-1; a weak D match, TRBD1 (5 bases). This CDR3 contains 13 residues. The germline V and J ends were trimmed by 5 bases and 10 bases, with 18 bases remaining between them. Germline CDR1 reads SQVTM; CDR2 reads ANQGSEA. The CDR3 here is CSVLDTRTYEQFF. In nucleotides, the CDR3 is TGCAGCGTTCTGGACACGCGAACCTACGAGCAGTTCTTC.